A selection of T cell receptor beta chains follows, all from one sample in a study of cytomegalovirus exposure and HLA in healthy donors. The repertoire was sequenced with immunoSEQ multiplex PCR; TCRdb's copy has only in-frame clones and lacks some. The table lists some 100,000 clones, just under 75% of them singletons. The sequenced material came from PBMCs. These TCRs come from a human donor in good health. The CDR3 runs from the conserved cysteine through the conserved F or W. A D gene is named only where the DNA matches it firmly. For some rows the clone size is stated as once, few or many, or as a class when expanded; others skip it.

size,D,J,V,CDR3,DNA
NA,NA,TRBJ1-6,TRBV27,CASRTASPYNSPLHF,TGTGCCAGCCGGACAGCCAGTCCCTATAATTCACCCCTCCACTTT
few,NA,TRBJ2-7,TRBV15,CATSRAGNEQYF,TGTGCCACCAGCAGAGCAGGGAACGAGCAGTACTTC
NA,TRBD2,TRBJ2-5,TRBV4-3,CASSQDDSGGARETQYF,TGCGCCAGCAGCCAAGATGATAGCGGGGGGGCCCGAGAGACCCAGTACTTC
NA,TRBD1,TRBJ1-6,TRBV19,CASSSQINTGARNSPLHF,TGTGCCAGTAGTTCCCAGATAAACACAGGGGCACGCAATTCACCCCTCCACTTT
NA,NA,TRBJ1-2,TRBV19,CASSIAGTPHYGYTF,TGTGCCAGTAGTATAGCGGGGACTCCACATTATGGCTACACCTTC
NA,TRBD1,TRBJ2-5,TRBV9,CASSVGGQGYQETQYF,TGTGCCAGCAGCGTAGGGGGACAGGGATACCAAGAGACCCAGTACTTC
NA,NA,TRBJ2-2,TRBV5-1,CASSREGGYTGELFF,TGCGCCAGCAGCCGAGAGGGGGGGTACACCGGGGAGCTGTTTTTT
few,TRBD2,TRBJ2-3,TRBV12-5,CASGLGTSGRTDTQYF,TGTGCTAGTGGTTTGGGTACTAGCGGGAGGACAGATACGCAGTATTTT
NA,TRBD2,TRBJ2-7,TRBV5-1,CASSFSSTSIYEQYF,TGCGCCAGCAGCTTTTCGTCGACTAGCATCTACGAGCAGTACTTC
NA,NA,TRBJ1-1,TRBV28,CASRSLFNTEAFF,TGTGCCAGCAGGTCTCTTTTTAACACTGAAGCTTTCTTT
NA,NA,TRBJ1-2,TRBV19,CASSSSTGRLNGYTF,TGTGCCAGTAGTTCCTCAACAGGGCGTCTCAATGGCTACACCTTC
few,TRBD1,TRBJ2-3,TRBV28,CASSTGGESTDTQYF,TGTGCCAGCAGTACAGGGGGCGAAAGCACAGATACGCAGTATTTT
few,NA,TRBJ1-2,TRBV2,CASRGDNFLNYGYTF,TGTGCCAGCAGGGGGGACAATTTCTTGAACTATGGCTACACCTTC
NA,NA,TRBJ2-3,TRBV10-3,CAISGGGLDTQYF,TGTGCCATCAGTGGGGGGGGCCTAGATACGCAGTATTTT
few,NA,TRBJ1-2,TRBV11-2,CASSPGGSRYTF,TGTGCCAGCAGCCCGGGGGGCAGTCGATACACCTTC
NA,TRBD2,TRBJ2-2,TRBV19,CASSARLAAGELFF,TGTGCCAGTAGTGCGAGACTAGCTGCCGGGGAGCTGTTTTTT
NA,TRBD2,TRBJ2-2,TRBV2,CASSDAAGVLELFF,TGTGCCAGCAGTGACGCCGCGGGAGTTCTGGAGCTGTTTTTT
few,NA,TRBJ1-4,TRBV4-3,CASSQDRGFEKLFF,TGCGCCAGCAGCCAAGACCGAGGGTTTGAAAAACTGTTTTTT
NA,NA,TRBJ2-7,TRBV6-1,CATTGLSGYEQYF,TGTGCCACCACAGGGTTGAGCGGATACGAGCAGTACTTC
NA,TRBD1,TRBJ1-2,TRBV29-1,CSVDQIEGRRTGVGYTF,TGCAGCGTTGATCAAATAGAAGGGAGGCGGACAGGGGTTGGCTACACCTTC
NA,NA,TRBJ2-7,TRBV6-6,CASSRGTYEQYF,TGTGCCAGCAGCAGGGGTACCTACGAGCAGTACTTC
few,TRBD1,TRBJ2-7,TRBV7-8,CASSPVRDRAAYEQYF,TGTGCCAGCAGCCCCGTCCGGGACAGAGCAGCCTACGAGCAGTACTTC
once,TRBD1,TRBJ1-1,TRBV6-5,CASSYWTGRGGSEAFF,TGTGCCAGCAGTTACTGGACAGGGCGAGGAGGTAGTGAAGCTTTCTTT
NA,TRBD1,TRBJ1-4,TRBV6-6,CASRRPGQTNEKLFF,TGTGCCAGCAGGCGGCCGGGACAGACTAATGAAAAACTGTTTTTT
NA,TRBD1,TRBJ2-3,TRBV5-4,CASNIDRDASTDTQYF,TGTGCCAGCAACATTGACAGGGACGCTAGCACAGATACGCAGTATTTT
NA,TRBD1,TRBJ2-7,TRBV7-2,CASSLAQGDPSAEQYF,TGTGCCAGCAGCTTAGCGCAGGGGGACCCCTCAGCCGAGCAGTACTTC
NA,TRBD1,TRBJ1-1,TRBV9,CASSLRTGENTEAFF,TGTGCCAGCAGCTTACGGACAGGGGAGAACACTGAAGCTTTCTTT
few,TRBD2,TRBJ2-1,TRBV7-2,CASSLLAGGGNEQFF,TGTGCCAGCAGCTTACTAGCGGGGGGGGGAAATGAGCAGTTCTTC
NA,TRBD1,TRBJ1-3,TRBV25-1,CASRADRGRGNTIYF,TGTGCCAGCAGAGCCGACAGGGGGCGAGGAAACACCATATATTTT
NA,TRBD2,TRBJ2-3,TRBV7-9,CASTRLAGVTDTQYF,TGTGCCAGCACCCGCTTAGCGGGAGTAACAGATACGCAGTATTTT
NA,NA,TRBJ1-4,TRBV11-2,CASSFTTGATNEKLFF,TGTGCCAGCAGCTTTACCACGGGTGCAACTAATGAAAAACTGTTTTTT
NA,NA,TRBJ1-5,TRBV2,CASGPGLNQPQHF,TGTGCCAGCGGGCCGGGACTCAATCAGCCCCAGCATTTT
NA,TRBD2,TRBJ2-7,TRBV5-4,CASSSGTSIREQYF,TGTGCCAGCAGCTCCGGGACTAGTATCCGCGAGCAGTACTTC
once,TRBD1,TRBJ1-5,TRBV28,CASSDRARGPQHF,TGTGCCAGCAGCGACAGGGCCCGGGGGCCCCAGCATTTT
NA,NA,TRBJ1-1,TRBV27,CASSPGGGRNTEAFF,TGTGCCAGCAGCCCCGGGGGAGGGCGAAACACTGAAGCTTTCTTT
NA,TRBD1,TRBJ2-7,TRBV6-1,CASKGTGTYEQYF,TGTGCCAGCAAAGGGACAGGTACCTACGAGCAGTACTTC
NA,TRBD1,TRBJ1-2,TRBV5-4,CATELDRGSYGYTF,TGTGCCACCGAGCTAGACAGGGGCTCCTATGGCTACACCTTC
NA,TRBD1,TRBJ1-2,TRBV6-4,CASSGTGTDSLYGYTF,TGTGCCAGCAGTGGAACCGGGACAGATTCCCTCTATGGCTACACCTTC
NA,TRBD1,TRBJ1-1,TRBV2,CASSELDRAGTEAFF,TGTGCCAGCAGTGAACTGGACAGGGCTGGAACTGAAGCTTTCTTT
NA,NA,TRBJ2-1,TRBV11-3,CASSSQGIYNEQFF,TGTGCCAGCAGCTCTCAGGGGATCTACAATGAGCAGTTCTTC
few,NA,TRBJ2-2,TRBV4-2,CASSLDTGELFF,TGTGCCAGCAGCCTCGACACCGGGGAGCTGTTTTTT
NA,TRBD1,TRBJ2-7,TRBV7-6,CASSLGHRGHEQYF,TGTGCCAGCAGCTTAGGTCACAGGGGTCACGAGCAGTACTTC
once,NA,TRBJ1-5,TRBV19,CASRQGSQPQHF,TGTGCCAGTAGGCAGGGCAGTCAGCCCCAGCATTTT
NA,NA,TRBJ1-6,TRBV30,CAWRHTGRGSPLHF,TGTGCCTGGAGACATACAGGGAGAGGTTCACCCCTCCACTTT
NA,TRBD1,TRBJ1-2,TRBV28,CASTDRGRNGYTF,TGTGCCAGCACCGACAGGGGGCGTAATGGCTACACCTTC
NA,TRBD1,TRBJ2-7,TRBV5-5,CASSLATGDYEQYF,TGTGCCAGCAGCTTGGCTACAGGGGACTACGAGCAGTACTTC
few,NA,TRBJ2-7,TRBV28,CASSLFRGSYEQYF,TGTGCCAGCAGTTTATTCAGGGGATCGTACGAGCAGTACTTC
NA,NA,TRBJ1-2,TRBV5-4,CASSLVTVGYTF,TGTGCCAGCAGCTTGGTTACAGTTGGCTACACCTTC
NA,NA,TRBJ2-7,TRBV7-9,CASSRGPHDLSYEQYF,TGTGCCAGCAGCAGAGGGCCCCACGATTTATCCTACGAGCAGTACTTC
few,NA,TRBJ2-3,TRBV10-3,CAIRAQGTTDTQYF,TGTGCCATCAGGGCACAGGGTACCACAGATACGCAGTATTTT
NA,TRBD1,TRBJ1-5,TRBV28,CATGTGKYQPQHF,TGTGCCACCGGGACAGGGAAATATCAGCCCCAGCATTTT
NA,TRBD2,TRBJ2-1,TRBV5-1,CASSGKGLAGTNEQFF,TGCGCCAGCAGCGGAAAGGGACTAGCGGGAACGAATGAGCAGTTCTTC
few,TRBD1,TRBJ2-2,TRBV11-1,CASSPRTGWGELFF,TGTGCCAGCAGCCCCAGGACAGGTTGGGGGGAGCTGTTTTTT
NA,NA,TRBJ2-7,TRBV14,CASSPKQGPTYEQYF,TGTGCCAGCAGCCCGAAGCAGGGGCCGACCTACGAGCAGTACTTC